This TCR beta chain is drawn from a study of identical twins. MiXCR, run by TCRdb on the 5' RACE reads, gives a single entry per CDR3 protein. Here the sample spans about 240,000 distinct CDR3 sequences, more than 9.5% being singletons. Every sampled donor was Caucasian and healthy. This clonotype was counted a few times. These data were also filed under a second study, of yellow fever vaccine responses in identical twins.

The sequence was obtained from a woman under 30 in good health. Sequencing input: memory (CD45RO+) T cells sorted from blood.

CDR3 coding DNA: TGTGCCAGCAGCCGACAGCCTGACTATGGCTACACCTTC. Amino acid sequence: CASSRQPDYGYTF. This chain connects TRBV7-9 to TRBJ1-2; a possible D gene is TRBD1 (5 bases). Germline CDR1 reads SEHNR; CDR2 reads FQNEAQ (reference sequence). The germline V and J ends were trimmed by 5 bases and 3 bases, with 10 bases remaining between them. The CDR3 has 13 residues.